Listed below are T cell receptor beta chains from one sample, sequenced in a study of blood T cell repertoires in COVID-19. Sequencing used immunoSEQ multiplex PCR; TCRdb keeps in-frame clones, though not all of them. Counted here are 9,000 to 15,000 clones, 70% to 80% occurring once; the ten biggest clones make up under 7%. The sample taken for sequencing was peripheral blood. The origin of the receptors is a man aged 55 to 70 with COVID-19, enrolled during active disease. The CDR3 runs from the conserved cysteine through the conserved F or W. D genes are given only for firm matches. Not all rows give a size; the values are once, few, many and, for expanded clones, a class.

few | TRBD1 | 14 | TRBJ2-2 | TRBV7-7 | TGTGCTAGCAGCAACAGGGGGAACACCGGGGAGCTGTTTTTT | CASSNRGNTGELFF
few | TRBD2 | 21 | TRBJ2-1 | TRBV3-1/TRBV3-2 | TGTGCCAGCAGCCCTTTGGGAGGGGCTAGCGGGGGGAGCGGCTCCTACAATGAGCAGTTCTTC | CASSPLGGASGGSGSYNEQFF
. | TRBD1 | 15 | TRBJ1-2 | TRBV7-9 | TGTGCCAGCAGCCGCCGGGACAGGGAAAACTATGGCTACACCTTC | CASSRRDRENYGYTF
once | TRBD1 | 16 | TRBJ2-3 | TRBV11-1 | TGTGCCAGCAGCTTAGCTCTGGACAGGGAGACAGATACGCAGTATTTT | CASSLALDRETDTQYF
few | . | 12 | TRBJ2-7 | TRBV2 | TGTGCCAGCAGTTGGACATCTTACGAGCAGTACTTC | CASSWTSYEQYF
. | TRBD1 | 18 | TRBJ1-1 | TRBV13 | TGTGCCAGCAGCTTCGGACGACAGGGTATTTCTGGGAGCACTGAAGCTTTCTTT | CASSFGRQGISGSTEAFF
. | . | 14 | TRBJ2-7 | TRBV2 | TGTGCCATCTCTAGGGAAGGGGTATCCTACGAGCAGTACTTC | CAISREGVSYEQYF
. | TRBD1 | 13 | TRBJ1-2 | TRBV29-1 | TGCAGCGCCACAGGACAGGGGCCCTATGGCTACACCTTC | CSATGQGPYGYTF
. | TRBD2 | 14 | TRBJ2-7 | TRBV5-4 | TGTGCCAGCAGCTCCTTAGCGGGGGGGCGAGAGCAGTACTTC | CASSSLAGGREQYF
few | TRBD1 | 15 | TRBJ1-6 | TRBV5-6 | TGTGCCAGCACAACTAACAGGGGACAGGATTCACCCCTCCACTTT | CASTTNRGQDSPLHF
few | TRBD1 | 14 | TRBJ1-5 | TRBV5-1 | TGCGCCAGCAGCGCAGGGACAGGCCAACAGCCCCAGCATTTT | CASSAGTGQQPQHF
. | TRBD1 | 17 | TRBJ1-6 | TRBV19 | TGTGCCAGTAGTAATCCCAGGACAGGCGGGGTTAATTCACCCCTCCACTTT | CASSNPRTGGVNSPLHF
. | . | 15 | TRBJ1-1 | TRBV3-1/TRBV3-2 | TGTGCCAGCAGCCACCGGTCCGGGGAGGGCACTGAAGCTTTCTTT | CASSHRSGEGTEAFF
. | TRBD2 | 16 | TRBJ2-3 | TRBV2 | TGTGCCAGCAGGACTGGACTAGCGGGAGCGGCAGATACGCAGTATTTT | CASRTGLAGAADTQYF
few | . | 14 | TRBJ1-3 | TRBV7-9 | TGTGCCAGCAGCTTAGACGGCTCTGGAAACACCATATATTTT | CASSLDGSGNTIYF
. | . | 16 | TRBJ1-6 | TRBV27 | TGTGCCAGCAGATCCCCCCTGAGGACCTATAATTCACCCCTCCACTTT | CASRSPLRTYNSPLHF
. | . | 15 | TRBJ1-4 | TRBV6-6 | TGTGCCAGCAGTTACAGTCCAGGGGCGGATGAAAAACTGTTTTTT | CASSYSPGADEKLFF
. | . | 14 | TRBJ2-3 | TRBV6-2/TRBV6-3 | TGTGCCAGCAGTTACGCCAGGCTCACAGATACGCAGTATTTT | CASSYARLTDTQYF
. | . | 17 | TRBJ1-1 | TRBV5-5 | TGTGCCAGCAGCTTTCTGGAGAAACCCCCCGAAGTCACTGAAGCTTTCTTT | CASSFLEKPPEVTEAFF
. | . | 14 | TRBJ1-5 | TRBV4-1 | TGCGCCAGCAGCCAAGCGCAGGGTTATCAACCCCAGCATTTT | CASSQAQGYQPQHF
few | . | 16 | TRBJ2-2 | TRBV24-1 | TGTGCCACCAGTGATTTTTGGACAGTCGGCACCGGGGAGCTGTTTTTT | CATSDFWTVGTGELFF
. | TRBD1 | 18 | TRBJ1-2 | TRBV4-3 | TGCGCCAGCAGCCAAGTTACGGGACAGACGGGAGCTAACTATGGCTACACCTTC | CASSQVTGQTGANYGYTF
. | . | 14 | TRBJ2-7 | TRBV5-5 | TGTGCCAGCAGCTTGTTGGAGGGGTACAACGAGCAGTACTTC | CASSLLEGYNEQYF
. | . | 15 | TRBJ1-4 | TRBV2 | TGTGCCAGCAAGGAGACCCCTCCAACTAATGAAAAACTGTTTTTT | CASKETPPTNEKLFF
. | . | 13 | TRBJ2-3 | TRBV15 | TGTGCCACCAGCCCCACTTTCCTCGATACGCAGTATTTT | CATSPTFLDTQYF
. | . | 15 | TRBJ2-1 | TRBV5-5 | TGTGCCAGCAGCTTGTGGTGGGGCGTCACCAATGAGCAGTTCTTC | CASSLWWGVTNEQFF
medium-sized | TRBD1 | 15 | TRBJ2-3 | TRBV27 | TGTGCCAGCAGTCTGACAGGGGACAGCACAGATACGCAGTATTTT | CASSLTGDSTDTQYF
. | TRBD2 | 16 | TRBJ2-5 | TRBV3-1/TRBV3-2 | TGTGCCAGCAGCCGCGGACTAGCGGCCGCCCAAGAGACCCAGTACTTC | CASSRGLAAAQETQYF
. | TRBD1 | 13 | TRBJ1-2 | TRBV10-3 | TGTGCCATCAGCGCGACAGGGGGCAGCGGCTACACCTTC | CAISATGGSGYTF
. | TRBD1 | 17 | TRBJ1-6 | TRBV5-1 | TGCGCCAGCAGCTCGGACCTATTGACAGGGGGAATTTCACCCCTCCACTTT | CASSSDLLTGGISPLHF
once | TRBD1 | 11 | TRBJ1-1 | TRBV28 | TGTTCGACAGGGTTCAACACTGAAGCTTTCTTT | CSTGFNTEAFF
. | . | 11 | TRBJ2-1 | TRBV19 | TGTGCCAGTAGTCCAGGGTTGGAGCAGTTCTTC | CASSPGLEQFF
few | TRBD1 | 16 | TRBJ2-7 | TRBV7-2 | TGTGCCAGCAGCTTTTTTGGCCGACAGGGGCTAAGCGAGCAGTACTTC | CASSFFGRQGLSEQYF
. | . | 11 | TRBJ1-1 | TRBV7-2 | TGTGCCAGCAGCTTTCCGCCGGGAGCTTTCTTT | CASSFPPGAFF
few | TRBD1 | 17 | TRBJ1-1 | TRBV5-1 | TGCGCCAGCGCTTTGGGGACAGGGATCATCATGAACACTGAAGCTTTCTTT | CASALGTGIIMNTEAFF
. | TRBD1 | 15 | TRBJ1-1 | TRBV7-2 | TGTGCCAGCAGCGCCACGGACAGGGGGCGAACTGAAGCTTTCTTT | CASSATDRGRTEAFF
. | TRBD1 | 14 | TRBJ2-3 | TRBV18 | TGTGCCAGCTCCCGACAGGGGGCTTCCGATACGCAGTATTTT | CASSRQGASDTQYF
. | . | 20 | TRBJ2-2 | TRBV6-2/TRBV6-3 | TGTGCCAGCAGTTACTCGACGCGGGGGTGGACAGGGCGTAATCCCGGGGAGCTGTTTTTT | CASSYSTRGWTGRNPGELFF
. | TRBD2 | 18 | TRBJ2-7 | TRBV2 | TGTGCCAGCAGTGATCGGACTAGCGGGGGGGCCCGGACCTACGAGCAGTACTTC | CASSDRTSGGARTYEQYF
. | TRBD1 | 18 | TRBJ2-6 | TRBV11-2 | TGTGCCAGCAGGGGACCGACAGGGACCCTCTCTGGGGCCAACGTCCTGACTTTC | CASRGPTGTLSGANVLTF
once | . | 18 | TRBJ2-4 | TRBV18 | TGTGCCAGCTCACCAGGGCAGGGCCCAGCACTAGCCAAAAACATTCAGTACTTC | CASSPGQGPALAKNIQYF
. | . | 12 | TRBJ1-2 | TRBV19 | TGTGCCAGTAGTGAAGGGGTCATTGGCTACACCTTC | CASSEGVIGYTF
. | . | 14 | TRBJ1-1 | TRBV3-1/TRBV3-2 | TGTGCCAGCAGCCAAGATGCGCTCAACACTGAAGCTTTCTTT | CASSQDALNTEAFF
. | TRBD2 | 17 | TRBJ2-3 | TRBV7-9 | TGTGCCAGCAGTCTAGCTACCGGGACTAGCGGCACAGATACGCAGTATTTT | CASSLATGTSGTDTQYF
few | TRBD2 | 16 | TRBJ2-2 | TRBV5-4 | TGTGCCAGCAGCAAGGGCGGACTAGCGGACACCGGGGAGCTGTTTTTT | CASSKGGLADTGELFF
. | TRBD1 | 15 | TRBJ2-4 | TRBV28 | TGTGCCAGCCACGACCCGGGACAGGGGGAAAACATTCAGTACTTC | CASHDPGQGENIQYF
few | . | 15 | TRBJ2-2 | TRBV28 | TGTGCCAGCAGCCAGTACATGGGAGGAACCGGGGAGCTGTTTTTT | CASSQYMGGTGELFF
medium-sized | . | 17 | TRBJ1-6 | TRBV24-1 | TGTGCCACCAGTGACCAACGGGCGGGAAATGTTTATTCACCCCTCCACTTT | CATSDQRAGNVYSPLHF
few | . | 15 | TRBJ1-2 | TRBV5-4 | TGTGCCAGCAGCGGGGCGGGACGACGGCCCTATGGCTACACCTTC | CASSGAGRRPYGYTF
. | . | 16 | TRBJ2-5 | TRBV11-2 | TGTGCCAGCAGCTTAGTAGGGGGGGCTACTCAAGAGACCCAGTACTTC | CASSLVGGATQETQYF
. | . | 19 | TRBJ2-5 | TRBV7-2 | TGTGCCAGCAGCTTAGGGCTTGTATTTGGACAGAGATACCAAGAGACCCAGTACTTC | CASSLGLVFGQRYQETQYF
few | TRBD1 | 16 | TRBJ1-6 | TRBV7-6 | TGTGCCAGCAGCTCAGGGACAGGGGGCGGTTATTCACCCCTCCACTTT | CASSSGTGGGYSPLHF
. | . | 13 | TRBJ2-1 | TRBV27 | TGTGCCAGCAGTTGGAGATCTAGGTCTGAGCAGTTCTTC | CASSWRSRSEQFF
. | . | 15 | TRBJ1-3 | TRBV7-2 | TGTGCCAGCAGCTTAGCCCCAGGTTCAGGAAACACCATATATTTT | CASSLAPGSGNTIYF
few | . | 14 | TRBJ1-2 | TRBV5-1 | TGCGCCAGCAGGTCATCCACAACGGGTGGTGGCTACACCTTC | CASRSSTTGGGYTF
. | TRBD1 | 14 | TRBJ2-2 | TRBV7-8 | TGTGCCAGCAGCAACACAGGGGGCACCGGGGAGCTGTTTTTT | CASSNTGGTGELFF